The rows below give T cell receptor beta chains drawn from one sample of a study of blood T cells in healthy people across ages. TCRdb called the 5' RACE reads again in MiXCR, with one record for every CDR3 protein. The sample includes hundreds of thousands of distinct CDR3 sequences, roughly 20% of them seen just once. Specimen: blood. These receptors originate from a man in his 70s in good health. Each CDR3 is given with its conserved first and last residue. A D gene is named only where the DNA matches it firmly. Where a row states a size, it is once, few, many or the class of an expanded clone; other rows omit it.

J,V,D,size,DNA,CDR3
TRBJ2-7,TRBV6-5,NA,few,TGTGCCAGCAGCCCATTAAACCAGGCCTACGAGCAGTACTTC,CASSPLNQAYEQYF
TRBJ1-5,TRBV5-5,NA,NA,TGTGCCAGCAGCTTGGGGGCGGTAATCAGCAATCAGCCCCAGCATTTT,CASSLGAVISNQPQHF
TRBJ2-1,TRBV11-2,NA,NA,TGTGCCAGCAGCTCATCGACACTTTTCCAGGGCAATGAGCAGTTCTTC,CASSSSTLFQGNEQFF
TRBJ2-5,TRBV10-3,NA,NA,TGTGCCATCAGTGAATGGACCCAAGAGACCCAGTACTTC,CAISEWTQETQYF
TRBJ2-5,TRBV4-2,NA,many,TGTGCCAGCAGCCAAGAGGGACGGCAAGAGACCCAGTACTTC,CASSQEGRQETQYF
TRBJ2-1,TRBV2,TRBD1,NA,TGTGCCAGCAGCCGACAGGGGAACAGCTTCTACAATGAGCAGTTCTTC,CASSRQGNSFYNEQFF
TRBJ2-1,TRBV2,TRBD2,few,TGTGCTCCCCGGGACTACTACAATGAGCAGTTCTTC,CAPRDYYNEQFF
TRBJ2-7,TRBV3-1,TRBD2,few,TGTGCCAGCAGCCCACCGGGACTAGCGGGCGAGCAGTACTTC,CASSPPGLAGEQYF
TRBJ1-3,TRBV19,NA,few,TGTGCCAGTAGTATTTACGCCTCTGGAAACACCATATATTTT,CASSIYASGNTIYF
TRBJ1-2,TRBV28,NA,once,TGTGCCAGCAGTTTAGGACAGACAAACGGCTATGGCTACACCTTC,CASSLGQTNGYGYTF
TRBJ2-3,TRBV7-2,TRBD2,few,TGTGCCAGCAGGTCCGGGGGGACTGACGGGGATACGCAGTATTTT,CASRSGGTDGDTQYF
TRBJ2-1,TRBV28,NA,many,TGTGCCAGCAGCCCTCCTACAGGGACTTACAATGAGCAGTTCTTC,CASSPPTGTYNEQFF
TRBJ2-1,TRBV2,NA,few,TGTGCCAGCAGTGCCGATAGAAACAATGAGCAGTTCTTC,CASSADRNNEQFF
TRBJ1-5,TRBV12-3/TRBV12-4,NA,NA,TGTGCCAGCACCAAGACGGAGAATCAGCCCCAGCATTTT,CASTKTENQPQHF
TRBJ2-7,TRBV29-1,NA,NA,TGCAGCGTTGCGAGGGGGGACGGCGAGCAGTACTTC,CSVARGDGEQYF
TRBJ1-2,TRBV6-1,NA,few,TGTGCCAGCAGTGAAGCGCACGGCTCCGGCTACACCTTC,CASSEAHGSGYTF
TRBJ2-7,TRBV11-2,NA,few,TGTGCCAGCAGCTTAGCGGGCCAGGGGATAGGGGAGCAGTACTTC,CASSLAGQGIGEQYF
TRBJ1-5,TRBV12-3/TRBV12-4,TRBD1,few,TGTGCCAGCAGTTCCGGGACAGGGGACTATCAGCCCCAGCATTTT,CASSSGTGDYQPQHF
TRBJ1-1,TRBV3-1,NA,NA,TGTGCCAGCAGCCGAGGCGGATGGAACACTGAAGCTTTCTTT,CASSRGGWNTEAFF
TRBJ2-1,TRBV7-9,TRBD2,few,TGTGCCAGCAGCCATGGACTAGCGGGACGTAATGAGCAGTTCTTC,CASSHGLAGRNEQFF
TRBJ2-5,TRBV5-1,NA,NA,TGCGCCAGCAGCTTCGATGGGACGGGAGAGACCCAGTACTTC,CASSFDGTGETQYF
TRBJ2-7,TRBV2,TRBD1,few,TGTGCCAGCAGTGAAGAACAGGGGTCACGCTACGAGCAGTACTTC,CASSEEQGSRYEQYF
TRBJ1-4,TRBV9,TRBD1,few,TGTGCCAGCAGCGTTGACGACAGGGGCGAAAAACTGTTTTTT,CASSVDDRGEKLFF
TRBJ2-1,TRBV6-2/TRBV6-3,NA,few,TGTGCCAGCAGTTGGGTCAATGAGCAGTTCTTC,CASSWVNEQFF
TRBJ2-7,TRBV11-1,NA,few,TGTGCCAGCAGCGGACCCCGCACCTTCCGGGACCACTCGGACGAGCAGTACTTC,CASSGPRTFRDHSDEQYF
TRBJ1-5,TRBV12-3/TRBV12-4,NA,NA,TGTACCAGCAGTTTAAGGCAGGGTGGGGGAAGCAATCAGCCCCAGCATTTT,CTSSLRQGGGSNQPQHF
TRBJ2-6,TRBV11-2,NA,NA,TGTGCCAGCAGCACCCGACACTCCTCTGGGGCCAACGTCCTGACTTTC,CASSTRHSSGANVLTF
TRBJ2-5,TRBV5-1,TRBD2,many,TGCGCCAGCAGCTTGCTAGCGGGCAAAGAGACCCAGTACTTC,CASSLLAGKETQYF
TRBJ2-7,TRBV10-3,NA,NA,TGTGCCATCAGTGAGTCGATGGGCGAGCAGTACTTC,CAISESMGEQYF
TRBJ1-1,TRBV12-5,TRBD1,few,TGTGCTAGTGGTTTGGTACTCGACAGGGTGAACACTGAAGCTTTCTTT,CASGLVLDRVNTEAFF
TRBJ2-7,TRBV6-5,NA,few,TGTGCCAGCAGTTCGACAGGTTTGGACTACGAGCAGTACTTC,CASSSTGLDYEQYF
TRBJ2-3,TRBV6-5,NA,few,TGTGCCAGCAGCCCCGGGCTTCGGGAAGATACGCAGTATTTT,CASSPGLREDTQYF
TRBJ1-2,TRBV29-1,NA,few,TGCAGCGTTGAAGATCTAGGCCGGGCATCTATGGGCTACACCTTC,CSVEDLGRASMGYTF
TRBJ2-1,TRBV20-1,TRBD2,NA,TGCAGTGCTAGAGACCCGGCGGGAGCCTCCTACAATGAGCAGTTCTTC,CSARDPAGASYNEQFF